Below, 12 T cell receptor beta chains from the same sample are listed, as sequenced in a study of T cells expressing NK-cell markers. TCRdb reanalyzed the 5' RACE reads and collapses them to one entry per CDR3 protein, without DNA. This sample's table reports about 260,000 distinct CDR3 sequences. The sequenced sample was blood T cells: a sorted CD56 or NKG2C T cell subset, CD4+ or CD8+ T cells, or bulk PBMC T cells (not recorded which). The receptors were sampled from a woman aged 18-70 years in good health.

The rearrangement uses TRBV30 and TRBJ2-3; without DNA, the TCRdb call of TRBD1 cannot be checked. The length of the CDR3 is 18 residues. From germline, CDR1 is GTSNPN and CDR2 SVGIG (reference sequence). The CDR3 loop reads CAWTLYGSGGYSTDTQYF.

The chain employs TRBV29-1 and TRBJ1-4; TCRdb selects TRBD1, and the lack of DNA leaves this call unchecked. The CDR3 covers 15 residues. Germline assignment: CDR1 SQVTM and CDR2 ANQGSEA. The CDR3 protein is CSVGGTTATNEKLFF.

The chain has TRBV7-2 and TRBJ1-1; TCRdb reports TRBD1, a call that lacks DNA to check it against. The CDR3 contains 13 residues. The V gene's germline CDR1 is SGHTA and CDR2 FQGNSA. The CDR3 sequence: CASRLGGVGEAFF.

This chain uses TRBV6-6 with TRBJ2-1. This CDR3 is built from 11 residues. The germline V gene encodes CDR1 MNHNY and CDR2 SVGAGI (reference sequence). The CDR3 is CETRSYNEQFF.

This chain connects TRBV2 to TRBJ2-5; no DNA is available, so the TRBD1 call from TCRdb remains unchecked. The germline V gene encodes CDR1 SNHLY and CDR2 FYNNEI. The CDR3 totals 13 residues. The CDR3 protein is CASTPGEVETQYF. Together with reference TRBV2 and TRBJ2-5, the CDR3 gives the full variable domain: EPEVTQTPSHQVTQMGQEVILRCVPISNHLYFYWYRQILGQKVEFLVSFYNNEISEKSEIFDDQFSVERPDGSNFTLKIRSTKLEDSAMYFCASTPGEVETQYFGPGTRLLVL.

V and J are TRBV5-5 and TRBJ2-2; TCRdb selects TRBD1, and the lack of DNA leaves this call unchecked. The CDR3 totals 14 residues. The germline gives CDR1 SGHKS, CDR2 YYEKEE (reference sequence). CDR3 in amino acids: CASSLEGAVGELFF.

This chain uses TRBV7-8 with TRBJ2-1; the TRBD2 assignment by TCRdb is unverifiable without DNA. Germline loops: CDR1 SGHVS, CDR2 FQNEAQ. This CDR3 has 15 residues. CDR3 amino acids: CASRLGLETLHEQFF.

V and J are TRBV20-1 and TRBJ1-1. Germline CDR1 DFQATT, CDR2 SNEGSKA (reference sequence). This CDR3 is 13 amino acids long. This chain's CDR3 is CSARVDGPTEAFF.

CDR3 sequence: CASSQGKGETQYF. This chain connects TRBV3-1 to TRBJ2-5. The CDR3 runs 13 residues. Germline V gene data show CDR1 as LGHDT and CDR2 as YNNKEL (reference sequence).

CDR3 sequence: CASSLQGGGENIQYF. This sequence joins TRBV5-1 and TRBJ2-4; the D call from TCRdb, TRBD1, cannot be confirmed without DNA. In germline, CDR1 is SGHRS, CDR2 YFSETQ. The CDR3 sequence is 15 residues long.

The genes are TRBV12-3 or TRBV12-4 and TRBJ2-7. CDR3 length: 14 amino acids. CDR3: CASSFGDVIYEQYF.

CDR3 amino acids: CASSHRGAGANVLTF. The chain is built from TRBV12-3 or TRBV12-4 and TRBJ2-6; TCRdb lists TRBD1, though no DNA is available to test this call. The CDR3 runs 15 residues.